This T cell receptor (beta chain) was found in a study of shared clonotypes between healthy human individuals. Study-level points and caveats: All-four-donor shared clonotypes had higher generation probabilities than non-shared clonotypes did. Incompleteness in sorted-subset sequencing, despite large depth, was shown by rarefaction. A handful of donors showed sharing of approximately 5% of naive CD4 clonotypes. The represented genetic and exposure-history diversity was limited by the small number of donors.

The V gene lost 0 bases and the J gene lost 2 bases, with 11 bases spanning the gap. Germline V gene lookup returns CDR1 SGHRS and CDR2 YFSETQ. The CDR3 loop spans 15 amino acids. Produced via immunoSEQ multiplex PCR; TCRdb's table is partial and in-frame only. The sample consists of over 2 million clones, over 85% of them appearing once. With regard to this clone: The antigen is undetermined.

The source is a man aged 18 to 30 in good health. Material: naive CD4+ T cells sorted from blood. Subset indicated: CD45RA+ positively selected. V gene TRBV5-1 combines with J gene TRBJ1-2; D call uncertain. For the CDR3, the DNA is TGCGCCAGCAGCTTGGCCTTTACAGAAAACTATGGCTACACCTTC. Its protein product is CASSLAFTENYGYTF.